These 26 T cell receptor beta chains share one sample of origin, sequenced in a study of Ad26.COV2.S vaccination and SARS-CoV-2 variants. TCRdb's table, derived via immunoSEQ multiplex PCR, lists solely in-frame clones and lacks some. In the table there are 440,000 or so clones, 90% of which are singletons. Sample treatment: 15 to 20 received Ad26.COV2.S at low or high dose, single or two shots; about 5 received placebo; per-sample allocation not given. All samples were drawn on day 63, counting from the first vaccine or placebo injection. Material: peripheral blood, obtained in a trial of Ad26.COV2.S vaccine versus placebo. These receptors all stem from a person between 18 and 60 years old who received the Ad26.COV2.S COVID-19 vaccine or a placebo.

The V gene is TRBV28, the J gene TRBJ1-6; D is unresolved. The CDR3 is 18 residues long. Germline assignment: CDR1 MDHEN and CDR2 SYDVKM. V shed 5 bases and J shed 0 bases, with 17 bases lying between them. CDR3 region: CASSPLGSGSSYNSPLHF. The DNA for the CDR3 is TGTGCCAGCAGTCCGCTGGGGTCGGGGAGCTCCTATAATTCACCCCTCCACTTT.

The V gene is TRBV6-2 or TRBV6-3, the J gene TRBJ2-5; D might be TRBD1 (8 bases). V lost 5 bases to trimming and J lost 5 bases, with 21 bases between them. This CDR3 contains 16 residues. Germline lookup yields CDR1 MNHEY and CDR2 SVGEGT. The CDR3 protein is CASSQGRDRRRETQYF. CDR3 nucleotides: TGTGCCAGCAGTCAAGGGAGGGACAGGCGCCGGGAGACCCAGTACTTC.

The rearrangement links TRBV27 to TRBJ1-5; D unclear. Germline CDR1 and CDR2: MNHEY and SMNVEV (reference sequence). V lost 4 bases to trimming and J lost 6 bases, with 13 bases between them. The length of the CDR3 is 14 residues. The CDR3 here is CASSWREMSQPQHF. For the CDR3, the DNA is TGTGCCAGCAGTTGGCGGGAGATGAGTCAGCCCCAGCATTTT.

This clone was detected only a few times. The gene calls are TRBV12-3 or TRBV12-4 and TRBJ2-1; D might be TRBD1 (6 bases). Trimming removed 5 bases at V and 7 bases at J, with 12 bases between. The CDR3 extends over 13 amino acids. The CDR3, as DNA: TGTGCCAGCAGTGTTTTTAGGGGGAATGAGCAGTTCTTC. Protein: CASSVFRGNEQFF.

V and J are TRBV4-1 and TRBJ1-2; possibly TRBD1 for D (5 bases). V shed 4 bases and J shed 3 bases, with 15 bases lying between them. This CDR3 is built from 15 residues. Germline V lookup: CDR1 MGHRA, CDR2 YSYEKL. Written as DNA, the CDR3 is TGCGCCAGCAGCCTAGGAGGAAGGGACCACTATGGCTACACCTTC. Protein: CASSLGGRDHYGYTF.

This clone was observed a single time. The V and J genes are TRBV15 and TRBJ2-2; D ambiguous. The CDR3 covers 13 residues. The V and J ends lost 2 bases and 6 bases respectively, with 7 bases between them. Germline V gene sequence: CDR1 LNHNV, CDR2 YYDKDF (reference sequence). The CDR3 spells CATSRKSAGELFF. CDR3 sequence (DNA): TGTGCCACCAGCAGAAAATCTGCCGGGGAGCTGTTTTTT.

The chain recombines TRBV5-1 with TRBJ2-2; D is ambiguous. This CDR3 contains 13 residues. Trimming cost V 3 bases and J 4 bases, with 7 bases left between them. From germline, CDR1 is SGHRS and CDR2 YFSETQ. The CDR3 DNA is TGCGCCAGCAGCTCCGGGCCCACCGGGGAGCTGTTTTTT. It specifies CASSSGPTGELFF.

This sequence joins TRBV7-2 and TRBJ2-1; TRBD1 is a possible D gene (5 bases). In germline, CDR1 is SGHTA, CDR2 FQGNSA. V dropped 3 bases and J dropped 4 bases, with 10 bases sitting between them. CDR3 length equals 14 residues. The CDR3 region has the DNA TGTGCCAGCAGCTTTAGGGGTAAATACAATGAGCAGTTCTTC. Translating it yields CASSFRGKYNEQFF.

J is TRBJ1-1 and V is TRBV11-2, with D hard to call. CDR1 SGHAT and CDR2 FQNNGV come from the germline V gene. Trimming took 0 bases from V and 8 from J, leaving 7 bases between them. This CDR3 has 12 residues. The CDR3 DNA reads TGTGCCAGCAGCTTAGAGGTAGGGGAAGCTTTCTTT. Protein sequence: CASSLEVGEAFF.

The chain employs TRBV7-9 and TRBJ2-3, with 10 bases that match TRBD2. The CDR3 contains 14 residues. From germline, CDR1 is SEHNR and CDR2 FQNEAQ (reference sequence). Trimming removed 2 bases from V and 6 bases from J; junction bases left unmatched: 2. The CDR3 loop reads CASSLTSGMDTQYF. DNA for the CDR3: TGTGCCAGCAGCTTAACTAGCGGGATGGATACGCAGTATTTT.

V is TRBV10-3 and J is TRBJ1-6, with TRBD1 identical over 8 bases. The germline V gene has CDR1 ENHRY and CDR2 SYGVKD. CDR3 length: 13 residues. V gave up 8 bases and J gave up 10 bases; unmatched junction bases: 7. Here the CDR3 DNA reads TGTGCCATCGGACAGGGAGAGCGGTCACCCCTCCACTTT. Its protein is CAIGQGERSPLHF.

This clone came up a few times. This chain joins TRBV24-1 and TRBJ2-2; D uncertain. The CDR3 runs to 18 residues. CDR1 and CDR2 (germline): KGHDR, SFDVKD. Trimming removed 0 bases from V and 0 bases from J, with 13 bases in between. CDR3: CATSDLRSSPSNTGELFF. CDR3 bases: TGTGCCACCAGTGATTTGCGATCGAGCCCATCGAACACCGGGGAGCTGTTTTTT.

Details on this clone: Other DNA sequences of this sample code for an identical CDR3. J is TRBJ1-1 and V is TRBV5-1; D is unresolved. This CDR3 contains 13 residues. CDR1 and CDR2 from the germline V gene are SGHRS and YFSETQ. V lost 0 bases and J lost 1, with 4 bases in between. The CDR3 nucleotides read TGCGCCAGCAGCTTGGGGGAGAACACTGAAGCTTTCTTT. Translating gives CASSLGENTEAFF.

This clone was observed once. This chain connects TRBV3-1 (or the pseudogene TRBV3-2) to TRBJ2-2; D not certain. CDR1 and CDR2 from the germline V gene are LGHDT and YNNKEL (reference sequence). The CDR3 covers 14 residues. V dropped 1 base and J dropped 3 bases, with 6 bases sitting between them. In nucleotides, the CDR3 is TGTGCCAGCAGCCAAGGCGTGGACACCGGGGAGCTGTTTTTT. The encoded protein is CASSQGVDTGELFF.

This rearrangement joins TRBV6-5 to TRBJ2-5, with D tentatively TRBD1 or TRBD2 (6 bases each). This CDR3 spans 11 amino acids. CDR1 and CDR2 from the germline V gene are MNHEY and SVGAGI. V was shortened by 11 bases and J by 4 bases, with 11 bases between the two germline ends. Written as DNA, the CDR3 is TGTGCCGGGGGGCGGGGAGAGACCCAGTACTTC. This gives the protein CAGGRGETQYF.

The chain has TRBV6-1 and TRBJ2-3, with TRBD1 matching 7 bases. Looked up from germline, CDR1 is MNHNS and CDR2 is SASEGT. The CDR3 is 14 amino acids. With 1 base clipped from V and 4 bases from J, the junction kept 2 bases outside the gene matches. The CDR3 sequence is CASSEGQGADTQYF. The DNA of the CDR3 is TGTGCCAGCAGTGAAGGCCAGGGGGCAGATACGCAGTATTTT.

The chain combines TRBV6-5 with TRBJ1-5; tentatively, D is TRBD1 (6 bases). Trimming shortened V by 11 bases and J by 3 bases, and 14 bases separated the two germline ends. CDR3 length equals 13 residues. CDR1 and CDR2 (germline): MNHEY, SVGAGI. The CDR3 DNA reads as TGTGCCGCGAGAGGGGGTTTCAATCAGCCCCAGCATTTT. It is translated as CAARGGFNQPQHF.

This rearrangement joins TRBV5-1 to TRBJ2-7; perhaps TRBD1 as D (5 bases). Germline lookup yields CDR1 SGHRS and CDR2 YFSETQ. V lost 1 base and J 1 base, leaving 6 bases between the germline ends. The CDR3 has 13 residues. The CDR3 region is CASSLWTSYEQYF. The CDR3 region has the DNA TGCGCCAGCAGCTTGTGGACATCCTACGAGCAGTACTTC.

The chain carries TRBV19 and TRBJ1-2; D remains unclear. V was clipped by 5 bases and J by 4 bases, with 11 bases between them. CDR3 size: 13 residues. CDR1 LNHDA and CDR2 SQIVND come from the germline V gene (reference sequence). As DNA, the CDR3 is TGTGCCAGTAGTTCCGGACGGGGCTATGGCTACACCTTC. Encoded protein: CASSSGRGYGYTF.

The gene calls are TRBV2 and TRBJ2-4; TRBD1 agrees at 12 bases. V shed 7 bases and J 2 bases; nucleotides not matched to a gene: 6. The CDR3 contains 16 residues. Per germline, CDR1 SNHLY and CDR2 FYNNEI. CDR3 nucleotides: TGTGCCAGCACCGGGACAGGGGGCGAGTCCAAAAACATTCAGTACTTC. It specifies CASTGTGGESKNIQYF.

The V call is TRBV5-1, the J call TRBJ2-1; 15 bases map to TRBD2. Germline V gene data show CDR1 as SGHRS and CDR2 as YFSETQ. V lost 5 bases and J lost 8; bases outside the gene matches: 2. This CDR3 spans 14 amino acids. The chain's CDR3 is CASSGLAGGDEQFF. The CDR3 bases are TGCGCCAGCAGTGGACTAGCGGGAGGGGATGAGCAGTTCTTC.

The chain joins TRBV5-8 to TRBJ2-1; 11 positions match TRBD2. The CDR3 sequence is 18 residues long. After removal of 1 base from V and 4 bases from J, the junction contained 10 bases not matched to a gene. Germline V CDR1 and CDR2: SGHTS, YDEGEE. The CDR3 DNA follows: TGTGCCAGCAGCTTGCAGGGGACTAGCGGAGGGGGGTACAATGAGCAGTTCTTC. As protein: CASSLQGTSGGGYNEQFF.

The chain is built from TRBV27 and TRBJ2-7; D is perhaps TRBD2 (5 bases). Trimming stripped 6 bases from V and 4 bases from J, with 16 bases between. CDR1 is MNHEY and CDR2 is SMNVEV in the germline V gene (reference sequence). CDR3 length: 14 residues. CDR3 coding DNA: TGTGCCAGCAGCGGTGCGGGTATCACTTACGAGCAGTACTTC. Its translation: CASSGAGITYEQYF.

This clone was seen a single time. This chain uses TRBV9 with TRBJ2-4; 7 bases match TRBD2. Germline-derived CDR1 and CDR2 are SGDLS and YYNGEE. The CDR3 loop spans 15 amino acids. J gave up 6 bases and V 0 bases, and 6 bases lay outside the gene matches. This chain's CDR3 is CASSVAPGLLNIQYF. CDR3 coding DNA: TGTGCCAGCAGCGTAGCACCGGGACTACTAAACATTCAGTACTTC. The entire variable domain, with the rest obtained from reference TRBV9 and TRBJ2-4, is as follows: DSGVTQTPKHLITATGQRVTLRCSPRSGDLSVYWYQQSLDQGLQFLIQYYNGEERAKGNILERFSAQQFPDLHSELNLSSLELGDSALYFCASSVAPGLLNIQYFGAGTRLSVL.

This chain connects TRBV19 to TRBJ1-5, with D possibly being TRBD1 (5 bases). The CDR3 is made up of 14 amino acids. V dropped 7 bases and J dropped 5 bases, with 15 bases sitting between them. Germline V gene sequence: CDR1 LNHDA, CDR2 SQIVND (reference sequence). Here the CDR3 reads CASTYRGDDQPQHF. The CDR3 DNA reads TGTGCCAGTACCTACCGAGGGGATGATCAGCCCCAGCATTTT.

CDR3 nucleotide sequence: TGTGCCAGCAGCTTAGAGGGTGGGACTAGCGGACTCACAGATACGCAGTATTTT. Translation gives CASSLEGGTSGLTDTQYF. This rearrangement joins TRBV7-9 to TRBJ2-3, with 11 bases matching TRBD2. Germline V gene data show CDR1 as SEHNR and CDR2 as FQNEAQ (reference sequence). The CDR3 totals 18 residues. The junction had 8 bases not matched to a gene; V was cut back by 1 base and J by 2 bases.